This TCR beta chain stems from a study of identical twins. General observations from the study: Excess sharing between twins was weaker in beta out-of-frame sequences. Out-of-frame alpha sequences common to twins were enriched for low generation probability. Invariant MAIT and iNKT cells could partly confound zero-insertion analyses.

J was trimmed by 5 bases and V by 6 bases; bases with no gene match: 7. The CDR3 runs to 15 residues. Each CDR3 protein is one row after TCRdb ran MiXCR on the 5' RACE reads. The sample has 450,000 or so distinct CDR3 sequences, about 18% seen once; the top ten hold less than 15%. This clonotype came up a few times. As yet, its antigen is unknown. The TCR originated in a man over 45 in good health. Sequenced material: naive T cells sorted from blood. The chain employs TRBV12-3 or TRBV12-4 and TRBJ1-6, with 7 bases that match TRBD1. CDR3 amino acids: CASRPQGTNNSPLHF. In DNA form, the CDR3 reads TGTGCCAGCAGGCCACAGGGGACTAATAATTCACCCCTCCACTTT.